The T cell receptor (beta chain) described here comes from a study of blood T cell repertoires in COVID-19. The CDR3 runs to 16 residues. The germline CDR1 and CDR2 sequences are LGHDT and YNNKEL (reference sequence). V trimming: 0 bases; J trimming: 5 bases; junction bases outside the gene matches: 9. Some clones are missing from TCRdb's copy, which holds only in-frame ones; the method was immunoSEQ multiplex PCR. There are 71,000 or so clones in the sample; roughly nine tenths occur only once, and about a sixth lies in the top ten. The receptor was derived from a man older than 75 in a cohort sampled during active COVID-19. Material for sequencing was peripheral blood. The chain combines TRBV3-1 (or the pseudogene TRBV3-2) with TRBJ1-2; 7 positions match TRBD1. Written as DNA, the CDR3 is TGTGCCAGCAGCCAAGAGGGGGACAGTCGGTATTATGGCTACACCTTC. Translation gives CASSQEGDSRYYGYTF.